A single sample gave rise to the 27 T cell receptor beta chains below, sequenced in a study of cytomegalovirus exposure and HLA in healthy donors. The PCR used 60 Vbeta and 13 Jbeta primers. Sequenced by immunoSEQ multiplex PCR; TCRdb stores in-frame clones only, minus some. The table lists some 130,000 clones, roughly 78% of them singletons. Sequencing was done on a sample of PBMCs. These receptors all come from a man aged 40-55 years in good health and CMV-seropositive.

The chain couples TRBV29-1 to TRBJ2-1; D might be TRBD1 (6 bases). Trimming took 7 bases from V and 0 from J, leaving 22 bases between them. Germline loops: CDR1 SQVTM, CDR2 ANQGSEA. The CDR3 has 17 residues. The CDR3 loop reads CSGLPGQGSSSYNEQFF. DNA of the CDR3: TGCAGCGGCCTACCGGGACAAGGTTCGAGCTCCTACAATGAGCAGTTCTTC.

This chain uses TRBV9 with TRBJ2-3, with TRBD2 matching over 7 bases. With V trimmed by 0 bases and J by 1 base, 2 bases remained unmatched. This CDR3 is built from 15 residues. Germline V lookup: CDR1 SGDLS, CDR2 YYNGEE. The CDR3 spells CASSVVGGGTDTQYF. The CDR3 DNA reads TGTGCCAGCAGCGTAGTTGGGGGGGGCACAGATACGCAGTATTTT.

The chain couples TRBV7-9 to TRBJ1-2; 12 bases fit TRBD1. This CDR3 spans 15 amino acids. Unmatched junction bases numbered 3, after V lost 1 base and J lost 6 bases. The germline gives CDR1 SEHNR, CDR2 FQNEAQ (reference sequence). This CDR3 reads CASSLEGQGADGYTF. DNA of the CDR3: TGTGCCAGCAGCTTAGAGGGACAGGGGGCAGATGGCTACACCTTC. The whole variable domain, remainder taken from reference TRBV7-9 and TRBJ1-2, is DTGVSQNPRHKITKRGQNVTFRCDPISEHNRLYWYRQTLGQGPEFLTYFQNEAQLEKSRLLSDRFSAERPKGSFSTLEIQRTEQGDSAMYLCASSLEGQGADGYTFGSGTRLTVV.

V is TRBV10-3 and J is TRBJ1-1; 9 bases align to TRBD1. The V gene end was trimmed by 11 bases and the J gene end by 3 bases; junction bases not matched to a gene: 19. The CDR3 totals 17 residues. Germline V gives CDR1 ENHRY, CDR2 SYGVKD. CDR3 DNA: TGTGCCTCGTTGGGACAGGGACCAAGACCTCAATACACTGAAGCTTTCTTT. This encodes CASLGQGPRPQYTEAFF.

This chain connects TRBV15 to TRBJ2-7, with 12 positions matching TRBD2. The V gene's germline CDR1 is LNHNV and CDR2 YYDKDF (reference sequence). The CDR3 runs to 15 residues. The junction had 3 bases not matched to a gene; V was cut back by 0 bases and J by 6 bases. The CDR3 sequence: CATSRDLGLAGEQYF. The CDR3 DNA reads TGTGCCACCAGCAGAGATCTGGGACTAGCGGGCGAGCAGTACTTC.

The chain uses TRBV10-3 and TRBJ2-1; the match to TRBD1 covers 9 bases. Germline lookup yields CDR1 ENHRY and CDR2 SYGVKD. This CDR3 has 14 residues. Germline trimming cut 6 bases from V and 6 bases from J; bases unmatched to any gene: 6. The CDR3 coding sequence is TGTGCCATCAGGAGACAGGGGGTTTCCAATGAGCAGTTCTTC. This sequence encodes CAIRRQGVSNEQFF.

This chain uses TRBV18 with TRBJ2-2; TRBD1 aligns across 8 bases. The trim removed 3 bases at V and 4 bases at J, leaving 10 bases unmatched. This CDR3 has 17 residues. CDR1 KGHSH and CDR2 LQKENI come from the germline V gene. CDR3: CASSPGGQEWATGELFF. The DNA for the CDR3 is TGTGCCAGCTCACCGGGGGGACAGGAATGGGCCACCGGGGAGCTGTTTTTT.

The chain couples TRBV4-1 to TRBJ2-7; the match to TRBD1 covers 7 bases. The CDR3 runs to 16 residues. V gave up 0 bases and J gave up 4 bases; unmatched junction bases: 9. Germline V gives CDR1 MGHRA, CDR2 YSYEKL. The CDR3 DNA reads as TGCGCCAGCAGCCAAGATACAGGACAGGTGCCGTACGAGCAGTACTTC. Translating gives CASSQDTGQVPYEQYF.

The V gene is TRBV18, the J gene TRBJ2-3; D is perhaps TRBD1 (6 bases). The ends were cut back, 3 bases at V and 2 bases at J, with 12 bases in the middle. This CDR3 contains 15 residues. Per germline, CDR1 KGHSH and CDR2 LQKENI. CDR3 sequence (DNA): TGTGCCAGCTCACCGGGTGGGACACACACAGATACGCAGTATTTT. Its translation: CASSPGGTHTDTQYF. Complete variable domain (other parts from reference TRBV18 and TRBJ2-3): NAGVMQNPRHLVRRRGQEARLRCSPMKGHSHVYWYRQLPEEGLKFMVYLQKENIIDESGMPKERFSAEFPKEGPSILRIQQVVRGDSAAYFCASSPGGTHTDTQYFGPGTRLTVL.

The V and J genes are TRBV5-4 and TRBJ2-1, with 10 bases lining up with TRBD2. Germline CDR1 SGHNT, CDR2 YYREEE (reference sequence). With V trimmed by 0 bases and J by 3 bases, 0 bases remained unmatched. The CDR3 is 15 amino acids. CDR3 in amino acids: CASSLGTSGYNEQFF. The CDR3 region has the DNA TGTGCCAGCAGCTTGGGGACTAGCGGCTACAATGAGCAGTTCTTC.

The chain combines TRBV5-1 with TRBJ2-5; D uncertain. Germline CDR1 and CDR2: SGHRS and YFSETQ. The CDR3 consists of 13 residues. Trimming took 0 bases from V and 2 from J, leaving 5 bases between them. The CDR3 DNA follows: TGCGCCAGCAGCTTGGGACTGCAAGAGACCCAGTACTTC. As protein: CASSLGLQETQYF. Looking up the rest from reference TRBV5-1 and TRBJ2-5 gives the full variable domain: KAGVTQTPRYLIKTRGQQVTLSCSPISGHRSVSWYQQTPGQGLQFLFEYFSETQRNKGNFPGRFSGRQFSNSRSEMNVSTLELGDSALYLCASSLGLQETQYFGPGTRLLVL.

This chain uses TRBV6-1 with TRBJ1-5, with D hard to call. Germline V gene data show CDR1 as MNHNS and CDR2 as SASEGT. The CDR3 spans 15 residues. Between the trimmed V and J ends, which lost 9 bases and 1 base, there was a span of 16 bases. The CDR3 DNA reads as TGTGCCAGTAGCACTGTTGGAGGGAGCAATCAGCCCCAGCATTTT. It codes for CASSTVGGSNQPQHF.

About this clone: Mismatch with germline at one junction end may stem from a read error. This chain connects TRBV25-1 to TRBJ1-1; 7 positions match TRBD1. The CDR3 covers 17 residues. Germline CDR1 reads MGHDK; CDR2 reads SYGVNS. The CDR3 DNA sequence: TGTGCCAGCAGTGAATATGTTTTGGGGACAGTGGGAACGGGGGGGCAATTT. Translation gives CASSEYVLGTVGTGGQF. Using reference TRBV25-1 and TRBJ1-1 for the parts outside the CDR3, the full variable domain is EADIYQTPRYLVIGTGKKITLECSQTMGHDKMYWYQQDPGMELHLIHYSYGVNSTEKGDLSSESTVSRIRTEHFPLTLESARPSHTSQYLCASSEYVLGTVGTGGQFGQGTRLTVV.

V and J are TRBV5-1 and TRBJ2-1, with 8 nucleotides matching TRBD1. The CDR3 sequence is 17 residues long. V was clipped by 0 bases and J by 5 bases; unmatched bases: 10. The V gene's germline CDR1 is SGHRS and CDR2 YFSETQ. The CDR3 DNA is TGCGCCAGCAGCTTGGCGCAGGCCAGGGGGCTTCACAATGAGCAGTTCTTC. It specifies CASSLAQARGLHNEQFF.

The chain employs TRBV2 and TRBJ1-4; D is possibly TRBD1 (5 bases). The CDR3 covers 13 residues. CDR1 and CDR2 (germline): SNHLY, FYNNEI. V shed 6 bases and J shed 8 bases, with 13 bases lying between them. The CDR3 here is CASSDRIEEKLFF. The CDR3 DNA sequence: TGTGCCAGCAGCGACAGAATCGAGGAAAAACTGTTTTTT.

The chain joins TRBV30 to TRBJ2-7; 8 positions match TRBD1. The germline gives CDR1 GTSNPN, CDR2 SVGIG (reference sequence). CDR3 length equals 14 residues. V dropped 3 bases and J dropped 3; count of bases not matched to a gene: 7. The CDR3 loop reads CAWRERDRFYEQYF. CDR3 sequence (DNA): TGTGCCTGGAGGGAAAGGGACAGGTTCTACGAGCAGTACTTC.

V and J are TRBV7-3 and TRBJ2-1; possibly TRBD2 for D (6 bases). Germline CDR1 is SGHTA and CDR2 is FQGTGA. Deletions cut 6 bases from V and 4 bases from J, with 13 bases between. The CDR3 runs to 14 residues. The CDR3: CASSERGSYNEQFF. The CDR3 nucleotides are TGTGCCAGCAGTGAACGGGGGAGTTACAATGAGCAGTTCTTC.

The chain uses TRBV6-5 and TRBJ2-1, with TRBD2 matching over 11 bases. The ends lost 2 bases at V and 2 bases at J; junction bases unmatched: 2. Germline V CDR1 and CDR2: MNHEY, SVGAGI. The CDR3 is 16 residues long. CDR3 sequence reads: CASSYSSGRAYNEQFF. The CDR3 nucleotides read TGTGCCAGCAGTTACAGTAGCGGGAGGGCCTACAATGAGCAGTTCTTC.

V is TRBV19 and J is TRBJ2-3, with 10 bases identical to TRBD2. This CDR3 spans 15 amino acids. The germline gives CDR1 LNHDA, CDR2 SQIVND (reference sequence). The ends lost 6 bases at V and 2 bases at J; junction bases unmatched: 5. This chain's CDR3 is CASSGGTSATDTQYF. The CDR3 nucleotides are TGTGCCAGTAGCGGGGGGACTAGCGCCACAGATACGCAGTATTTT.

The chain employs TRBV5-4 and TRBJ2-7, with D perhaps matching TRBD1 (6 bases). This CDR3 is 11 amino acids long. Germline V gene sequence: CDR1 SGHNT, CDR2 YYREEE (reference sequence). V was clipped by 0 bases and J by 10 bases, with 8 bases between them. The CDR3 region is CASSLEGQQYF. The CDR3 DNA sequence: TGTGCCAGCAGCTTGGAGGGACAACAGTACTTC.

This chain connects TRBV30 to TRBJ1-4; D might be TRBD1 (5 bases). The CDR3 runs to 16 residues. Per germline, CDR1 GTSNPN and CDR2 SVGIG (reference sequence). V lost 2 bases to trimming and J lost 7 bases, with 20 bases between them. The CDR3 DNA is TGTGCCTGGAGTTCGATACCCCAGGGTCTTGGTGAAAAACTGTTTTTT. Amino acid sequence: CAWSSIPQGLGEKLFF.

The J gene is TRBJ1-6, the V gene TRBV28; weak D call: TRBD1 (5 bases). The germline V and J ends were trimmed by 3 bases and 10 bases, with 16 bases remaining between them. Germline V gene lookup returns CDR1 MDHEN and CDR2 SYDVKM. There are 15 residues in the CDR3. The CDR3 DNA reads as TGTGCCAGCAGTTTGAGGGGAGGGGTAGGATCACCCCTCCACTTT. Translating gives CASSLRGGVGSPLHF.

The rearrangement uses TRBV27 and TRBJ2-3; 8 bases agree with TRBD2. Germline trimming cut 2 bases from V and 8 bases from J; bases unmatched to any gene: 6. This CDR3 spans 14 amino acids. The germline CDR1 and CDR2 sequences are MNHEY and SMNVEV (reference sequence). For the CDR3, the DNA is TGTGCCAGCAGTTTAACGGGTAGCGGGGTTACGCAGTATTTT. The encoded protein is CASSLTGSGVTQYF.

This chain uses TRBV7-9 with TRBJ2-2; D gene unclear. CDR3 length: 15 residues. The germline V gene has CDR1 SEHNR and CDR2 FQNEAQ (reference sequence). Trimming pared 3 bases from V and 6 bases from J, leaving 14 bases between. The CDR3 nucleotides read TGTGCCAGCAGCTTGGAAGGAGTGGGTTCCGGGGAGCTGTTTTTT. This gives the protein CASSLEGVGSGELFF.

This clone was counted a few times. The rearrangement links TRBV28 to TRBJ2-5; D may be TRBD1 (5 bases). Per the germline V gene, CDR1 is MDHEN and CDR2 is SYDVKM. The CDR3 extends over 16 amino acids. V was clipped by 3 bases and J by 0 bases, with 14 bases between them. Written as DNA, the CDR3 is TGTGCCAGCAGTTTTATGACAGCCCGGTACCAAGAGACCCAGTACTTC. Protein: CASSFMTARYQETQYF. The whole variable domain, remainder taken from reference TRBV28 and TRBJ2-5, is DVKVTQSSRYLVKRTGEKVFLECVQDMDHENMFWYRQDPGLGLRLIYFSYDVKMKEKGDIPEGYSVSREKKERFSLILESASTNQTSMYLCASSFMTARYQETQYFGPGTRLLVL.

This chain links TRBV5-1 with TRBJ1-3; D perhaps matches TRBD1 (5 bases). CDR1 and CDR2 from the germline V gene are SGHRS and YFSETQ. CDR3 length equals 14 residues. With 4 bases removed from V and 4 bases from J, the gap between germline ends came to 12 bases. The CDR3 bases are TGCGCCAGCAGCCCCCTTGGGGCAGGAAACACCATATATTTT. Encoded protein: CASSPLGAGNTIYF. The full variable domain, in which reference TRBV5-1 and TRBJ1-3 provide the parts outside the CDR3, is KAGVTQTPRYLIKTRGQQVTLSCSPISGHRSVSWYQQTPGQGLQFLFEYFSETQRNKGNFPGRFSGRQFSNSRSEMNVSTLELGDSALYLCASSPLGAGNTIYFGEGSWLTVV.

This chain's CDR3 is CASSFLAGGPSSYEQYF. The CDR3 DNA reads TGTGCCAGCAGTTTCCTAGCGGGAGGTCCTAGCTCCTACGAGCAGTACTTC. V usage is TRBV27 and J usage is TRBJ2-7; TRBD2 agrees at 11 bases. Germline trimming cut 3 bases from V and 0 bases from J; bases unmatched to any gene: 7. Germline-derived CDR1 and CDR2 are MNHEY and SMNVEV (reference sequence). This CDR3 contains 17 residues.